One sample yielded the 5 T cell receptor beta chains listed below, sequenced in a study of CD8+ T cells in alopecia areata. Indicated treatment: oral pan-JAK inhibitor, 5-10 mg twice daily. Investigators isolated RNA and reverse transcribed it into cDNA to act as the sequencing template. TCRdb keeps only in-frame clones here, not all; method: immunoSEQ multiplex PCR. The sample includes some 190,000 clones, roughly 60% of them seen just once. The sequenced sample was CD4+ T cells sorted from blood, obtained at week 24, from a patient treated with tofacitinib. Receptor source: a human donor with alopecia areata.

As concerns this clone: Additional DNA sequences in this sample encode the identical CDR3. The chain couples TRBV25-1 to TRBJ2-1; no clear D gene. CDR1 MGHDK and CDR2 SYGVNS come from the germline V gene. This CDR3 is built from 13 residues. V dropped 2 bases and J dropped 4 bases, with 6 bases sitting between them. The CDR3 DNA reads as TGTGCCAGCAGTGAAGCGCGGTACAATGAGCAGTTCTTC. Translated: CASSEARYNEQFF.

V is TRBV29-1 and J is TRBJ2-3; TRBD2 matches 7 bases. The CDR3 length is 11 residues. J was trimmed by 10 bases and V by 4 bases; bases with no gene match: 5. Germline V gene data show CDR1 as SQVTM and CDR2 as ANQGSEA. CDR3 DNA: TGCAGCGTTGCCGGACTAGTGGCGCAGTATTTT. Translating it yields CSVAGLVAQYF.

This clone was counted a few times. The J gene is TRBJ2-6, the V gene TRBV30; a possible D gene is TRBD1 (5 bases). This CDR3 is 15 amino acids long. Deletions cut 0 bases from V and 2 bases from J, with 8 bases between. CDR1 GTSNPN and CDR2 SVGIG come from the germline V gene (reference sequence). Written as DNA, the CDR3 is TGTGCCTGGAGTGTAGGGGTGGCTGGGGCCAACGTCCTGACTTTC. Amino acid sequence: CAWSVGVAGANVLTF.

The rearrangement joins TRBV4-1 to TRBJ2-5; D may be TRBD1 or TRBD2 (5 bases each). Trimming took off 1 base at V and 2 bases at J, with 17 bases between the two ends. This CDR3 has 17 residues. The germline gives CDR1 MGHRA, CDR2 YSYEKL. In nucleotides, the CDR3 is TGCGCCAGCAGCCAAGTTCAAGGGACCTACTTACAAGAGACCCAGTACTTC. Its protein product is CASSQVQGTYLQETQYF.

The V call is TRBV18, the J call TRBJ2-6, with 10 nucleotides matching TRBD1. Germline V gene data show CDR1 as KGHSH and CDR2 as LQKENI. The CDR3 spans 17 residues. V dropped 3 bases and J dropped 4; count of bases not matched to a gene: 6. The CDR3, as DNA: TGTGCCAGCTCACCTACGGGACAGGGGATCGGGGCCAACGTCCTGACTTTC. This gives the protein CASSPTGQGIGANVLTF. Full variable domain (remainder filled in from reference TRBV18 and TRBJ2-6): NAGVMQNPRHLVRRRGQEARLRCSPMKGHSHVYWYRQLPEEGLKFMVYLQKENIIDESGMPKERFSAEFPKEGPSILRIQQVVRGDSAAYFCASSPTGQGIGANVLTFGAGSRLTVL.